This is a list of T cell receptor beta chains from one sample in a study of shared clonotypes between healthy human individuals. Sequencing was performed with immunoSEQ multiplex PCR; in TCRdb, only in-frame clones are kept and a portion is missing. The sample yields some 2,500,000 clones, roughly 93% seen once. The material sequenced was naive CD4+ T cells from PBMCs. The receptors derive from a man aged 18 to 30 in good health. Some clones in this sample may be carry-over from other donors' samples. Both conserved end residues are trimmed from each CDR3. A D gene is named only where the DNA matches it firmly.

J: TRBJ2-7; V: TRBV11-1; D: TRBD1; CDR3: ASSRHTGGFLLDEQY
J: TRBJ2-5; V: TRBV28; D: NA; CDR3: ASTQQGWETQY
J: TRBJ2-3; V: TRBV29-1; D: NA; CDR3: SVGRGGTDTQY
J: TRBJ2-3; V: TRBV10-1; D: NA; CDR3: ASKAEVTDTQY
J: TRBJ2-1; V: TRBV4-2; D: NA; CDR3: ASSTSPADGEQF
J: TRBJ1-1; V: TRBV6-5; D: NA; CDR3: ASSYSRQPDAAF
J: TRBJ2-7; V: TRBV5-4; D: TRBD1; CDR3: ASSRAGQGYEQY
J: TRBJ1-1; V: TRBV6-5; D: NA; CDR3: ASSYDRYTAEAF
J: TRBJ1-1; V: TRBV19; D: NA; CDR3: ASSIKAPGLLRNTEAF
J: TRBJ2-1; V: TRBV7-8; D: TRBD1; CDR3: ASKKGRGSYNEQF
J: TRBJ1-1; V: TRBV5-1; D: TRBD1; CDR3: ASSSGTGASNTEAF
J: TRBJ2-5; V: TRBV29-1; D: NA; CDR3: SGGRAQETQY
J: TRBJ2-7; V: TRBV7-6; D: NA; CDR3: ASSLGRKLVPYEQY
J: TRBJ2-1; V: TRBV5-1; D: TRBD2; CDR3: ASSRLGGNSYNEQF
J: TRBJ1-2; V: TRBV4-2; D: TRBD1; CDR3: ASSRGTGVGYGYT
J: TRBJ2-2; V: TRBV7-3; D: NA; CDR3: ASSFRRGTGELF
J: TRBJ2-2; V: TRBV14; D: TRBD2; CDR3: ASSLLAGVDTGELF
J: TRBJ2-3; V: TRBV7-9; D: NA; CDR3: ASSRNGLVADTQY
J: TRBJ2-1; V: TRBV27; D: NA; CDR3: ASSLLRGANTYNEQF
J: TRBJ1-3; V: TRBV14; D: NA; CDR3: ASRYRDSGNTIY
J: TRBJ2-5; V: TRBV7-9; D: TRBD1; CDR3: ASSSTLPGTED
J: TRBJ1-1; V: TRBV5-6; D: NA; CDR3: ASSIIRGGTEAF
J: TRBJ2-1; V: TRBV5-5; D: TRBD2; CDR3: ASSQRGLAGSYNEQF
J: TRBJ2-5; V: TRBV9; D: TRBD1; CDR3: ASSVGQGLQETQY
J: TRBJ2-7; V: TRBV4-3; D: TRBD2; CDR3: ASSRGAGLADAYEQY
J: TRBJ1-5; V: TRBV11-2; D: TRBD1; CDR3: ASSPRGGRGNQPQH
J: TRBJ2-1; V: TRBV10-3; D: NA; CDR3: ASHTGRINEQF
J: TRBJ1-1; V: TRBV6-1; D: NA; CDR3: ASSEAWGLTEAF
J: TRBJ2-7; V: TRBV28; D: TRBD1; CDR3: ASSVPGQGTYEQY
J: TRBJ2-1; V: TRBV7-8; D: NA; CDR3: ASSFNFLGNEQF
J: TRBJ1-1; V: TRBV18; D: TRBD1; CDR3: ASSYRGLHEAF
J: TRBJ2-5; V: TRBV5-4; D: NA; CDR3: ASSLMGTPQETQY
J: TRBJ2-6; V: TRBV19; D: NA; CDR3: ASSASGAGANVLT
J: TRBJ1-5; V: TRBV18; D: TRBD1; CDR3: ASSPRQGGEPQH
J: TRBJ2-7; V: TRBV28; D: TRBD1; CDR3: ASIDRGAYEQY
J: NA; V: TRBV7-9; D: TRBD1; CDR3: ASSTPTGGASYEQY
J: TRBJ1-5; V: TRBV28; D: NA; CDR3: ASSSGDQPQH
J: TRBJ2-7; V: TRBV18; D: TRBD2; CDR3: ASSRDLAGGGYEQY
J: TRBJ2-7; V: TRBV14; D: TRBD2; CDR3: ASSQGISGMIYEQY
J: TRBJ1-4; V: TRBV5-1; D: NA; CDR3: ASSEGSGATNEKLF
J: TRBJ2-3; V: TRBV28; D: TRBD1; CDR3: ASSLWGTGRTDTQY
J: TRBJ2-7; V: TRBV15; D: NA; CDR3: ATSRDSRSDFEQY
J: TRBJ2-7; V: TRBV7-8; D: TRBD2; CDR3: ASSPPAGDAEQY
J: TRBJ2-3; V: TRBV7-3; D: TRBD2; CDR3: ASSPPTSGADTQY
J: TRBJ1-2; V: TRBV5-1; D: NA; CDR3: ASRDPPEGGYT
J: TRBJ2-5; V: TRBV28; D: NA; CDR3: ASSLTEETQY
J: TRBJ2-7; V: TRBV27; D: TRBD2; CDR3: ASSLRGSTSYEQY
J: TRBJ2-1; V: TRBV29-1; D: NA; CDR3: SVEDGISSRDEQF
J: TRBJ1-5; V: TRBV28; D: TRBD1; CDR3: ASSSRGQGRQPQH
J: TRBJ2-2; V: TRBV18; D: TRBD1; CDR3: ASSSSGTGAAGELF
J: TRBJ2-1; V: TRBV4-3; D: NA; CDR3: ASSQSGPRNEQF
J: TRBJ1-2; V: TRBV15; D: TRBD1; CDR3: ATSRERQGNYGYT
J: TRBJ2-1; V: TRBV6-5; D: NA; CDR3: ASRLDPYNEQF
J: TRBJ1-1; V: TRBV6-5; D: TRBD1; CDR3: ASSGDRAINTEAF
J: TRBJ2-7; V: TRBV4-2; D: TRBD1; CDR3: ASSRDRGYEQY
J: TRBJ1-5; V: TRBV19; D: NA; CDR3: ASGTVTGTTGPQH
J: TRBJ1-3; V: TRBV7-2; D: NA; CDR3: ASSLGTSGNTIY
J: TRBJ1-2; V: TRBV30; D: NA; CDR3: AWTQRVPNYGYT